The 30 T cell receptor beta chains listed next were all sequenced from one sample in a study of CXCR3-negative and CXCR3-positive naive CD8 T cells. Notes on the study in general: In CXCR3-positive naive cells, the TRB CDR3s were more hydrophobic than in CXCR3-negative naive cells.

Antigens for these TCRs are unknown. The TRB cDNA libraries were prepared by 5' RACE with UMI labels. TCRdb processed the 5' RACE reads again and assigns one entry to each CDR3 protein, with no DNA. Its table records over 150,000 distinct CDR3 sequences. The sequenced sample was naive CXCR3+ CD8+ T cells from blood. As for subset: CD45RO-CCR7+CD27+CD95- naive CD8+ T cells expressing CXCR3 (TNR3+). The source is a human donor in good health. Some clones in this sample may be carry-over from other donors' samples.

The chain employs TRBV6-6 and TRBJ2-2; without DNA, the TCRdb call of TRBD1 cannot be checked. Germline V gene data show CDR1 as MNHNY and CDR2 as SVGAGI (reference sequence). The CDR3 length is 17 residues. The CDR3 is CASSSSRGAQFYGELFF.

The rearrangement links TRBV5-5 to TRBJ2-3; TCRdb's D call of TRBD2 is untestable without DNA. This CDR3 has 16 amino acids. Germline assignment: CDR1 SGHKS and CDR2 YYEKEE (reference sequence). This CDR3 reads CASSSPEGVGTDTQYF.

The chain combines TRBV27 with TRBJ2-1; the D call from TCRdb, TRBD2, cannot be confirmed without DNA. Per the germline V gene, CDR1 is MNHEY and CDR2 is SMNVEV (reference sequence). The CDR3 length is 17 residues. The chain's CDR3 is CASSPERLAVTYNEQFF.

The CDR3 reads CASSLGLEKNIQYF. The chain recombines TRBV7-9 with TRBJ2-4. CDR3 length: 14 amino acids. Germline V CDR1 and CDR2: SEHNR, FQNEAQ (reference sequence).

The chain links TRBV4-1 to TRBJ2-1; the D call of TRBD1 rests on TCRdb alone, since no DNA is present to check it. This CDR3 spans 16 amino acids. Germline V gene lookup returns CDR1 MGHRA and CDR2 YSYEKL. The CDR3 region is CASSQEVQGDYNEQFF.

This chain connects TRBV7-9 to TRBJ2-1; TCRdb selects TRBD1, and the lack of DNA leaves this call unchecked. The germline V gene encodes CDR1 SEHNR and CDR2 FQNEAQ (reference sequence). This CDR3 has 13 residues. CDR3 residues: CASAGTGPDEQFF.

The CDR3 loop reads CASSQGAGQPQHF. The V and J genes are TRBV27 and TRBJ1-5; TCRdb designates TRBD1, a call that cannot be tested without DNA. The germline V gene has CDR1 MNHEY and CDR2 SMNVEV (reference sequence). CDR3 length equals 13 residues.

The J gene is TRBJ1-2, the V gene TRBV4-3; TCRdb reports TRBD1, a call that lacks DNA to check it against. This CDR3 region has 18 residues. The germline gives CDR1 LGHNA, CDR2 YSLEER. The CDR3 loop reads CASSQRATGAKPRDGYTF.

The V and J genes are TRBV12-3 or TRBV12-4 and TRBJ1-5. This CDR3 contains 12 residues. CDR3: CASKFGAGPQHF.

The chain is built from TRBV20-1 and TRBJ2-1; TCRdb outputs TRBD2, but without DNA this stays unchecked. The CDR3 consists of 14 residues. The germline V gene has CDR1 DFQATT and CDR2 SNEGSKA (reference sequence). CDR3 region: CSASPAGVVNEQFF.

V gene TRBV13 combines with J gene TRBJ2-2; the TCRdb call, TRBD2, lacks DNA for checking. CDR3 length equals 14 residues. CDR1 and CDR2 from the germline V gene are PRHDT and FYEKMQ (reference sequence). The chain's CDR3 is CASSPRGGTGELFF.

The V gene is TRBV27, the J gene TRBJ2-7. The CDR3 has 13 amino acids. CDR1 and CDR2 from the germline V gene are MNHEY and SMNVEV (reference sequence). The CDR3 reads CASSFTDSYEQYF.

CDR3 in amino acids: CASSFAGPVNTEELFF. This chain links TRBV7-9 with TRBJ2-2; TCRdb gives TRBD2 as the D gene, but with no DNA this cannot be confirmed. CDR1 and CDR2 from the germline V gene are SEHNR and FQNEAQ (reference sequence). This CDR3 is built from 16 residues.

The CDR3: CASSSEQGYEQYF. The chain recombines TRBV7-2 with TRBJ2-7; TCRdb proposes TRBD1, but this gene call is untestable without DNA. Germline CDR1 is SGHTA and CDR2 is FQGNSA. This CDR3 is 13 amino acids long.

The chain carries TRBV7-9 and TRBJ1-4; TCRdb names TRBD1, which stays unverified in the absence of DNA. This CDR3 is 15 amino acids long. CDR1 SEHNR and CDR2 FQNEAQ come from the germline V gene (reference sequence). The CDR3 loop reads CASSSETGPNEKLFF.

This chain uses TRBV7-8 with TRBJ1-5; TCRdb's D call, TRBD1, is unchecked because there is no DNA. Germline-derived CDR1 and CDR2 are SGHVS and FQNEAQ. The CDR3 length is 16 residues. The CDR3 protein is CASSLAGLGGGEPQHF.

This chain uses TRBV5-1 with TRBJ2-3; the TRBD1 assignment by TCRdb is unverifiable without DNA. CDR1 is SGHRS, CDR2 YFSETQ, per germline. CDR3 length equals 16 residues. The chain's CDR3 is CASSPPVNRVGATQYF. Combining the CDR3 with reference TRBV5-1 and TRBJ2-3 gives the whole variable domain KAGVTQTPRYLIKTRGQQVTLSCSPISGHRSVSWYQQTPGQGLQFLFEYFSETQRNKGNFPGRFSGRQFSNSRSEMNVSTLELGDSALYLCASSPPVNRVGATQYFGPGTRLTVL.

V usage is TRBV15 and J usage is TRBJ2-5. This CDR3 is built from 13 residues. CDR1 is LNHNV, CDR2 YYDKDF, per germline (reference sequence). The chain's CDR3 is CATSRDLAETQYF. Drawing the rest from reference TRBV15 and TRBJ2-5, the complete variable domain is DAMVIQNPRYQVTQFGKPVTLSCSQTLNHNVMYWYQQKSSQAPKLLFHYYDKDFNNEADTPDNFQSRRPNTSFCFLDIRSPGLGDTAMYLCATSRDLAETQYFGPGTRLLVL.

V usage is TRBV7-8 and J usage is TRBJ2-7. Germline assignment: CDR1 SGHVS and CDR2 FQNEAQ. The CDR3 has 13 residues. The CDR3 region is CASSLAVLMEQYF.

The CDR3 loop reads CASSTPGLAGVEQYF. The chain has TRBV7-9 and TRBJ2-7; the D call of TRBD2 rests on TCRdb alone, since no DNA is present to check it. From germline, CDR1 is SEHNR and CDR2 FQNEAQ (reference sequence). This CDR3 is built from 15 residues.

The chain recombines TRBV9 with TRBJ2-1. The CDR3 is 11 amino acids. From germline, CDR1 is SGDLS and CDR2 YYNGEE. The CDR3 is CASSVTNEQFF.

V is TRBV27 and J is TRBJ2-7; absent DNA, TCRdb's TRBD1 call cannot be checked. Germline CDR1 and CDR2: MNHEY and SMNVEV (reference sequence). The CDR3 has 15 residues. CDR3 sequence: CASSFQQGQAYEQYF.

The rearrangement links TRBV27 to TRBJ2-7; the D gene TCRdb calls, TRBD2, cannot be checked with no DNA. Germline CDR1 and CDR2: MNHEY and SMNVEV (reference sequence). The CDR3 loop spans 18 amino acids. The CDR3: CASSSGVELARSSYEQYF.

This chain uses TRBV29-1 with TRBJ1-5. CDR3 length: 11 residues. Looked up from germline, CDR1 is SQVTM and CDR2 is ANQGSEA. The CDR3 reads CSVQAQGTQHF.

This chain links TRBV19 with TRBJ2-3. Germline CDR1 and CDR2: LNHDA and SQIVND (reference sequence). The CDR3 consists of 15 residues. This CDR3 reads CASTETDFSTDTQYF.

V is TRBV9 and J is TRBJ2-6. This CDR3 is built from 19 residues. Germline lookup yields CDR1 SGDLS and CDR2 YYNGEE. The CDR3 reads CASSALDVFRESGANVLTF. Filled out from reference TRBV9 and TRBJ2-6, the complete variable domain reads DSGVTQTPKHLITATGQRVTLRCSPRSGDLSVYWYQQSLDQGLQFLIQYYNGEERAKGNILERFSAQQFPDLHSELNLSSLELGDSALYFCASSALDVFRESGANVLTFGAGSRLTVL.

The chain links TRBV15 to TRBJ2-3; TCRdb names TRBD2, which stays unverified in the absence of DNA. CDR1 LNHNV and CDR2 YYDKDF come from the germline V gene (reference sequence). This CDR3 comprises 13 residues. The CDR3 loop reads CATSRLVGDTQYF.

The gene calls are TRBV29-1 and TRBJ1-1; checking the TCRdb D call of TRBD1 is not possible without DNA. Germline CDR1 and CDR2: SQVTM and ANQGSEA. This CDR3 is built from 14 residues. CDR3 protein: CSVEGTGGTTEAFF.

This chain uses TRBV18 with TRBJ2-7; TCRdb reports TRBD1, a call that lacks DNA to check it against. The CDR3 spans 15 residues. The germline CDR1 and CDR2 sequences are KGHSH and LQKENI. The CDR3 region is CASSPDRGSTYEQYF.

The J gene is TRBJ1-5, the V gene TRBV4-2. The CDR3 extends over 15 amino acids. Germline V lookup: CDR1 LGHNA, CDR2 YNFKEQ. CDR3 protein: CASSAREGSNQPQHF.